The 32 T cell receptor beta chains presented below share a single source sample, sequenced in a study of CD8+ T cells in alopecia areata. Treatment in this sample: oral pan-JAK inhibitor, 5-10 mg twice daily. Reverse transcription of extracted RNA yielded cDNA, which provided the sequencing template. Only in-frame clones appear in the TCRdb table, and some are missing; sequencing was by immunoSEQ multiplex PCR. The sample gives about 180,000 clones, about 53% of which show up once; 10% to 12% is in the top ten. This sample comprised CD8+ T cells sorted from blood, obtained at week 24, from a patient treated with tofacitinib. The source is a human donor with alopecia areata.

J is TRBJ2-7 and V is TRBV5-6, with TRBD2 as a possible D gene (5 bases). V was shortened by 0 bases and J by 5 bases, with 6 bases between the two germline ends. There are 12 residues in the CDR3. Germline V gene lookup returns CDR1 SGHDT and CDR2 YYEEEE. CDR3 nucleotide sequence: TGTGCCAGCAGCTTGGGACTAAACGAGCAGTACTTC. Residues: CASSLGLNEQYF.

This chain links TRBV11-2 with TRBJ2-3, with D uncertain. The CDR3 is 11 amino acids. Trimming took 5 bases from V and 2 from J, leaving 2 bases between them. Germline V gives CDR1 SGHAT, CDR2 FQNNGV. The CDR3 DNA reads TGTGCCAGCAGCCCCACAGATACGCAGTATTTT. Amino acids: CASSPTDTQYF.

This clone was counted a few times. The CDR3 DNA reads TGCAGCGTTGAACCCTACACCTTC. Its protein is CSVEPYTF. The genes are TRBV29-1 and TRBJ1-2; D remains unclear. Germline loops: CDR1 SQVTM, CDR2 ANQGSEA. With 2 bases removed from V and 10 bases from J, the gap between germline ends came to 2 bases. The CDR3 is 8 amino acids. Together with reference TRBV29-1 and TRBJ1-2, the CDR3 gives the full variable domain: SAVISQKPSRDICQRGTSLTIQCQVDSQVTMMFWYRQQPGQSLTLIATANQGSEATYESGFVIDKFPISRPNLTFSTLTVSNMSPEDSSIYLCSVEPYTFGSGTRLTVV.

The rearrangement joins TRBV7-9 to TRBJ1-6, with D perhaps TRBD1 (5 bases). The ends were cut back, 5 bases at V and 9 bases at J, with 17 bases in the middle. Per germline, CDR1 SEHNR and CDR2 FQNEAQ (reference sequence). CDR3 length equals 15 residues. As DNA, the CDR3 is TGTGCCAGCAGCGAGGTAGGGGTAGGCAGTTCACCCCTCCACTTT. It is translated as CASSEVGVGSSPLHF.

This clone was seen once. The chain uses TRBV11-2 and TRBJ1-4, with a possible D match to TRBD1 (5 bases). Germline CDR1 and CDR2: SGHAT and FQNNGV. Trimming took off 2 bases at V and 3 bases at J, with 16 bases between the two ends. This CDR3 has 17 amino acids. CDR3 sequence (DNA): TGTGCCAGCAGCTTAAATTTGTGGGGCGAGGCTAATGAAAAACTGTTTTTT. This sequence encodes CASSLNLWGEANEKLFF.

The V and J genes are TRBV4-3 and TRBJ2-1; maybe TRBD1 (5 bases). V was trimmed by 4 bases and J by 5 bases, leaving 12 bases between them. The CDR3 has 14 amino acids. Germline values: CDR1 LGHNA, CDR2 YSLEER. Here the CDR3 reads CASSPQGKHNEQFF. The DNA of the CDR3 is TGCGCCAGCAGCCCCCAGGGTAAACACAATGAGCAGTTCTTC.

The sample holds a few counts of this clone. In DNA form, the CDR3 reads TGCGCCAGCAGCCAAGATACCCAAGAGAACACTGAAGCTTTCTTT. Protein sequence: CASSQDTQENTEAFF. This sequence joins TRBV4-1 and TRBJ1-1; D gene unclear. From germline, CDR1 is MGHRA and CDR2 YSYEKL. CDR3 length: 15 amino acids. V lost 0 bases and J 1 base, leaving 9 bases between the germline ends.

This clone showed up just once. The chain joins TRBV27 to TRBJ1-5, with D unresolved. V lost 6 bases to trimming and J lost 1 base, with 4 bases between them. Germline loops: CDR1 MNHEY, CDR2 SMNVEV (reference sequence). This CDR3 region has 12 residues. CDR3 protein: CASSPSNQPQHF. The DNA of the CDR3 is TGTGCCAGCAGCCCAAGCAATCAGCCCCAGCATTTT.

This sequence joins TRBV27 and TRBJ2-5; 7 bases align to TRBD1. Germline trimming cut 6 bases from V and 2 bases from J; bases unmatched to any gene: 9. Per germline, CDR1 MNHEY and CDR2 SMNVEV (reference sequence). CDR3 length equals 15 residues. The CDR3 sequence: CASSPTGLRQETQYF. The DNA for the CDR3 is TGTGCCAGCAGCCCGACAGGGTTGAGGCAAGAGACCCAGTACTTC.

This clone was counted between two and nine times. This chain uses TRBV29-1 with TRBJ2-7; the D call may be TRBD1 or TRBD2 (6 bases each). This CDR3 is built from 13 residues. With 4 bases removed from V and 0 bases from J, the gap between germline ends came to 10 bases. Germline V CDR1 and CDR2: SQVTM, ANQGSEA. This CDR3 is CSVGGGRSYEQYF. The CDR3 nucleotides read TGCAGCGTTGGAGGGGGGCGCTCCTACGAGCAGTACTTC.

CDR3: CASSLFPEETNEKLFF. The CDR3 DNA reads as TGCGCCAGCAGCTTATTCCCAGAAGAAACTAATGAAAAACTGTTTTTT. This chain links TRBV5-1 with TRBJ1-4; D not resolved. The germline CDR1 and CDR2 sequences are SGHRS and YFSETQ. V was pared by 2 bases and J by 1 base, with 12 bases between. This CDR3 is built from 16 residues. The complete variable domain, with remaining parts taken from reference TRBV5-1 and TRBJ1-4, reads KAGVTQTPRYLIKTRGQQVTLSCSPISGHRSVSWYQQTPGQGLQFLFEYFSETQRNKGNFPGRFSGRQFSNSRSEMNVSTLELGDSALYLCASSLFPEETNEKLFFGSGTQLSVL.

CDR3 sequence: CASSPKGGTRLSEQYF. The CDR3 bases are TGTGCCAGCAGCCCGAAAGGCGGGACTAGGTTGAGCGAGCAGTACTTC. This chain uses TRBV5-4 with TRBJ2-7, with 8 bases matching TRBD2. Germline CDR1 and CDR2: SGHNT and YYREEE (reference sequence). With 4 bases clipped from V and 6 bases from J, the junction kept 15 bases outside the gene matches. The CDR3 has 16 amino acids.

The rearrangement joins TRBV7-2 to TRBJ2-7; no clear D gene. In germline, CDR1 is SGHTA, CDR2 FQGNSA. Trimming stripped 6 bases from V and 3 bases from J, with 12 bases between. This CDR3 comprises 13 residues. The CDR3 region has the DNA TGTGCCAGCAGGGACCCAAGCTTCTACGAGCAGTACTTC. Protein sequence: CASRDPSFYEQYF.

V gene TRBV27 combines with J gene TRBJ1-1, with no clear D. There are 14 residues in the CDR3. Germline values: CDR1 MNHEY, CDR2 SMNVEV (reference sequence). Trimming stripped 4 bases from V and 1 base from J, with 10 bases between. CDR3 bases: TGTGCCAGCAGTTCCAGAATTGGGAACACTGAAGCTTTCTTT. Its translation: CASSSRIGNTEAFF.

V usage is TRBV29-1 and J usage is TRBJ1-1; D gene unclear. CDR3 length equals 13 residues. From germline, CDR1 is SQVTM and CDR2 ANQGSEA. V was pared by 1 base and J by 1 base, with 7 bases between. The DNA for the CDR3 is TGCAGCGTTGAAGCAGATACGAACACTGAAGCTTTCTTT. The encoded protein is CSVEADTNTEAFF.

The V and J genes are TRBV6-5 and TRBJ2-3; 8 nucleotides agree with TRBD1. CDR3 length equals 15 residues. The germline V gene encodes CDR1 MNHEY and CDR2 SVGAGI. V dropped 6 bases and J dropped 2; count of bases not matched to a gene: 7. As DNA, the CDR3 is TGTGCCAGCAGGACAGGGGTACGAGACACAGATACGCAGTATTTT. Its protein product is CASRTGVRDTDTQYF.

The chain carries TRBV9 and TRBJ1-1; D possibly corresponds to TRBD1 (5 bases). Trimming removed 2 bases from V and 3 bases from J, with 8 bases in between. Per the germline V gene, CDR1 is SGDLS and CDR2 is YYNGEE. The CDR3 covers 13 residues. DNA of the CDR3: TGTGCCAGCAGCGTTTCGGGGGACACTGAAGCTTTCTTT. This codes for CASSVSGDTEAFF.

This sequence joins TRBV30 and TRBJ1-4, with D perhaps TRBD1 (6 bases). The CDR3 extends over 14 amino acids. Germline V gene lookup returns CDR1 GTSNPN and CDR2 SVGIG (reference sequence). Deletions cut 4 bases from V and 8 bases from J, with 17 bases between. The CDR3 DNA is TGTGCCTGGAATTCCGGGACAACAGGAGAAAAACTGTTTTTT. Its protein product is CAWNSGTTGEKLFF.

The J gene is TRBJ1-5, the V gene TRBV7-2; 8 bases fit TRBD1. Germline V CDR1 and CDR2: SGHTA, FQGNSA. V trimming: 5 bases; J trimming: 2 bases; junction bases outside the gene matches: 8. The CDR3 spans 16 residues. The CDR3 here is CASSHTQGAGNQPQHF. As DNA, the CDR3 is TGTGCCAGCAGCCACACGCAGGGGGCCGGCAATCAGCCCCAGCATTTT.

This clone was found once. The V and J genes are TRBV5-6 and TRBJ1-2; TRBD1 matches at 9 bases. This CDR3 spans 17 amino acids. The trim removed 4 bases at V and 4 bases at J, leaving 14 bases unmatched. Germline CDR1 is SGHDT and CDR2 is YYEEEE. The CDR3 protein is CASSLRTGAYLIYGYTF. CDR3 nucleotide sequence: TGTGCCAGCAGCCTACGGACAGGGGCCTACCTTATCTATGGCTACACCTTC.

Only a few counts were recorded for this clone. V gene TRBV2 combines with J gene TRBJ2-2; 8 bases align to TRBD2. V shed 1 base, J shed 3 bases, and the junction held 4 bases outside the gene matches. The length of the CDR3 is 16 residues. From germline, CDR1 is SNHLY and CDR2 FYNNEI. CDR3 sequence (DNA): TGTGCCAGCAGTGAAGGCAGCGGGGGATACACCGGGGAGCTGTTTTTT. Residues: CASSEGSGGYTGELFF. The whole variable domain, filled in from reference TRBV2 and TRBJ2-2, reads EPEVTQTPSHQVTQMGQEVILRCVPISNHLYFYWYRQILGQKVEFLVSFYNNEISEKSEIFDDQFSVERPDGSNFTLKIRSTKLEDSAMYFCASSEGSGGYTGELFFGEGSRLTVL.

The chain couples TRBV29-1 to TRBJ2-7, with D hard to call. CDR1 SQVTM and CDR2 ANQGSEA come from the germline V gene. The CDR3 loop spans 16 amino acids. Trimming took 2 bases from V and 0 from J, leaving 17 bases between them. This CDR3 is CSVELGQAENSYEQYF. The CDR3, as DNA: TGCAGCGTTGAATTGGGTCAGGCCGAAAACTCCTACGAGCAGTACTTC.

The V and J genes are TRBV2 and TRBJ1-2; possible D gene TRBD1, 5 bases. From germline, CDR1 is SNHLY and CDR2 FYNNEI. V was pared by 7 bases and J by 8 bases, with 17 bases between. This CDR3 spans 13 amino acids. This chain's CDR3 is CASIPGYSGGYTF. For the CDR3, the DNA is TGTGCCAGCATTCCAGGGTATTCGGGAGGCTACACCTTC.

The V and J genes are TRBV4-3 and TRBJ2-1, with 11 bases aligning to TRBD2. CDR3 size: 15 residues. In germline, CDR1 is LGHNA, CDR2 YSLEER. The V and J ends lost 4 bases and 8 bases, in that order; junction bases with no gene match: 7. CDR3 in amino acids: CASSRLTTSGDEQFF. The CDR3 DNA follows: TGCGCCAGCAGCCGACTTACGACTAGCGGGGATGAGCAGTTCTTC.

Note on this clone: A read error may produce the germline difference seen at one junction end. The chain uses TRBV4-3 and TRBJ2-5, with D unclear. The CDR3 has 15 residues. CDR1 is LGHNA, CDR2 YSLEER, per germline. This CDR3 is CASSQDLEGLETQYF. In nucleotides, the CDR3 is TGCGCCAGCAGTCAAGATCTTGAAGGGCTGGAGACCCAGTACTTC.

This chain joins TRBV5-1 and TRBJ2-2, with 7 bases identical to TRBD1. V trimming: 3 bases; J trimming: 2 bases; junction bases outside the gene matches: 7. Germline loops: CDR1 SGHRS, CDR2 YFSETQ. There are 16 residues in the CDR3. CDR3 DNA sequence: TGCGCCAGCAGCTGGACGGGACAGCATAACACCGGGGAGCTGTTTTTT. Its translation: CASSWTGQHNTGELFF.

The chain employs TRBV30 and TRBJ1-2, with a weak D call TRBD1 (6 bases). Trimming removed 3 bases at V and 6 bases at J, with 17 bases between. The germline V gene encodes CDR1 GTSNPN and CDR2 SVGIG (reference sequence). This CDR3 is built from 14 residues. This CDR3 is CAWSDTGTGDGYTF. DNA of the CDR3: TGTGCCTGGAGCGACACAGGGACGGGGGATGGCTACACCTTC.

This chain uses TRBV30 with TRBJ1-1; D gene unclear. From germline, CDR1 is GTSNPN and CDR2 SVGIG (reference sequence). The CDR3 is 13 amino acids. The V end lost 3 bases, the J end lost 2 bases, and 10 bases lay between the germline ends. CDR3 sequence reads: CAWSVGSNTEAFF. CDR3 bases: TGTGCCTGGAGCGTTGGGAGTAACACTGAAGCTTTCTTT.

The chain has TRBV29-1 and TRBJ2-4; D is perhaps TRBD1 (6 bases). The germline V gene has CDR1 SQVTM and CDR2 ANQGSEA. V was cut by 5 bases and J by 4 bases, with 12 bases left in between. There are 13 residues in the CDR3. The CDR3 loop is CSVLSRGKNIQYF. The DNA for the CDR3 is TGCAGCGTTTTGTCCAGGGGTAAAAACATTCAGTACTTC.

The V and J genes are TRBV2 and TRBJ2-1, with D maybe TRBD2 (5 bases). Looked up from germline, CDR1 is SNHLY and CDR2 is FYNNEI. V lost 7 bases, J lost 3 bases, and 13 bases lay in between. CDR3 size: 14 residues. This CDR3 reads CASTSLGDYNEQFF. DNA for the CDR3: TGTGCCAGCACCTCACTCGGGGACTACAATGAGCAGTTCTTC.

The CDR3 bases are TGTGCCTGGGACGTCGTGTCCGGGGAGCTGTTTTTT. This sequence encodes CAWDVVSGELFF. The chain employs TRBV30 and TRBJ2-2, with no clear D. CDR1 GTSNPN and CDR2 SVGIG come from the germline V gene (reference sequence). The CDR3 has 12 residues. The V end lost 5 bases, the J end lost 6 bases, and 10 bases lay between the germline ends.

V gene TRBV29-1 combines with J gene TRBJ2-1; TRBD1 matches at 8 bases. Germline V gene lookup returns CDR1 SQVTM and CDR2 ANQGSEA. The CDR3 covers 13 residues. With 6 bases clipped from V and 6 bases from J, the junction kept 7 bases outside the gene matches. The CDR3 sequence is CSVDRTGRNEQFF. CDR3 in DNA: TGCAGCGTCGATAGGACAGGGCGCAATGAGCAGTTCTTC.